This TCR beta chain originates from a study of T cells after yellow fever vaccination. Study-wide context: Low-cell-number fractions were prepared with SMART-Seq v4 Ultra Low Input. General study results and limits: FACS-sorted repertoires might harbor abundant contaminating clonotypes from the bulk population. A large majority of primary-vaccination clones showed up again after the booster (roughly 95% CD4, around 88% CD8).

This clonotype has a handful of counts. Its specificity is unknown. The germline CDR1 and CDR2 sequences are SEHNR and FQNEAQ (reference sequence). Trimming removed 3 bases at V and 3 bases at J, with 12 bases between. The CDR3 has 14 residues. 5'RACE template switching added a universal primer site and UMIs to TCR cDNA. One entry per CDR3 protein, called by TCRdb with MiXCR from the 5' RACE reads. The sample has more than 95,000 distinct CDR3 sequences; roughly 9% are singletons. Sequenced material: CD8+ T cells sorted from PBMCs, taken on the day of the yellow fever booster vaccination. The receptor was isolated from a man aged 18 to 30 who received the YFV17D yellow fever vaccine. This sequence joins TRBV7-9 and TRBJ2-7; weak D call: TRBD1 (5 bases). The CDR3 DNA sequence: TGTGCCAGCAGCTTGACGCGAGACAGCTACGAGCAGTACTTC. This gives the protein CASSLTRDSYEQYF.